This T cell receptor (beta chain) originates from a study of regulatory T cells in long-lasting Graves disease. General study points: Persistent disease preferred TRBV28, TRBJ1-2 and TRBJ2-5; new disease, TRBV20-1 and TRBJ2-1. Analyses excluded thyroid tissue, covering peripheral blood alone. A reduction in accuracy may have resulted from the small sample size.

This clonotype was counted only a few times. Its antigen remains unidentified. Assembly of TCR beta libraries relied on iRepertoire HTBI primers together with Arm-PCR of CDR3 regions. Per the original methods: Analysis of the samples identified 50 to 75 TRBV and 14 TRBJ segments. A single record per CDR3 protein comes from TCRdb applying MiXCR to the multiplex PCR reads. Clone size and V and J calls follow TCRdb, not the original study. The data show 400,000 to 500,000 distinct CDR3 sequences, 20% to 25% seen once. This sample's time point: persistent/refractory GD, antithyroid drugs over 5 years with positive TRAb. PBMC-extracted RNA yielded the TCR library. The CDR3 loop spans 13 amino acids. The germline V gene has CDR1 MNHNS and CDR2 SASEGT. Between the trimmed V and J ends, which lost 7 bases and 4 bases, there was a span of 13 bases.

Specimen: peripheral blood mononuclear cells (PBMCs), collected when the disease was refractory, from a patient treated with antithyroid drugs. The origin of this receptor is a female donor with Graves disease. The V call is TRBV6-1, the J call TRBJ1-1; D unclear. The CDR3 DNA reads TGTGCCAGCACTTCTCCCATGGGCACTGAAGCTTTCTTT. It translates to CASTSPMGTEAFF.